The rows below give T cell receptor beta chains drawn from one sample of a study of low-dose radiotherapy and immunotherapy resistance in tumors. MiXCR was run by TCRdb on the reads, yielding one entry per CDR3 protein. This repertoire shows roughly 46,000 distinct CDR3 sequences, 10% to 15% found once; its top ten account for roughly 6.2%. Sequences were derived from PBMCs, sampled before treatment. The receptors derive from a female donor with ovarian cancer. CDR3s include the opening cysteine and the closing phenylalanine or tryptophan. A D gene is named only where the DNA matches it firmly. Size is omitted from some rows. Given values are once, few, many or a class for expanded clones.

d_call clone_size cdr3_length j_call v_call cdr3_nt cdr3_aa
- many 13 TRBJ2-1 TRBV6-5 TGTGCCAGCAGTTCCCCAGGCTACAATGAGCAGTTCTTC CASSSPGYNEQFF
TRBD1 - 15 TRBJ2-3 TRBV9 TGTGCCAGCAGCGTAGTGACAGGGGTAAGAGATACGCAGTATTTT CASSVVTGVRDTQYF
- once 14 TRBJ2-5 TRBV13 TGTTCCAGCAGCTTAGGCAGGAGGGGAGAGACCCAGTACTTC CSSSLGRRGETQYF
- many 14 TRBJ2-7 TRBV9 TGTGCCAGCAGCGTAGGGGGCGGAACTTGGGAGCAGTACTTC CASSVGGGTWEQYF
- many 12 TRBJ1-3 TRBV2 TGTGCCAGCACCCCCTCGGTGGGCACCATATATTTT CASTPSVGTIYF
- many 14 TRBJ2-7 TRBV6-1 TGTGCCATCAGTGGGGCCGCGACAAACTACGAGCAGTACTTC CAISGAATNYEQYF
- - 15 TRBJ2-7 TRBV6-2/TRBV6-3 TGTGCCAGCAGTTACTGGAGGGGGGGAACCTACGAGCAGTACTTC CASSYWRGGTYEQYF
TRBD2 many 16 TRBJ2-3 TRBV6-8 TGTGCCAGCAGTTACTGGGGGGGACGGGGCACAGATACGCAGTATTTT CASSYWGGRGTDTQYF
TRBD2 many 12 TRBJ2-5 TRBV12-3/TRBV12-4 TGTGCCAGCAGCCCGGGGGGGGGGACCCAGTACTTC CASSPGGGTQYF
TRBD1 once 14 TRBJ1-2 TRBV4-3 TGCGCCAGCAGCCAACCCGGACAGGGCTATGGCTACACCTTC CASSQPGQGYGYTF
- many 16 TRBJ2-7 TRBV28 TGTGCCAGCACCGGAGTACAGGGGAGGAGAGGATACGAGCAGTACTTC CASTGVQGRRGYEQYF
TRBD1 once 14 TRBJ2-7 TRBV20-1 TGCAGTGCGGGGACAGGGGGCCGCTCCTACGAGCAGTACTTC CSAGTGGRSYEQYF
- many 15 TRBJ1-6 TRBV25-1 TGTGCCAGCAGTGTTCGGCGGTGGGATAATTCACCCCTCCACTTT CASSVRRWDNSPLHF
TRBD1 many 16 TRBJ1-2 TRBV9 TGTGCCAGCAGCGTCCCACGGACAGGGGACGACTATGGCTACACCTTC CASSVPRTGDDYGYTF
- many 15 TRBJ2-1 TRBV15 TGTGCCACCAGCAGAGACCGAAGTACATACAATGAGCAGTTCTTC CATSRDRSTYNEQFF
- many 13 TRBJ2-2 TRBV7-3 TGTGCCAGCAGCCTAAGAAGCACCGGGGAGCTGTTTTTT CASSLRSTGELFF
TRBD2 many 13 TRBJ2-1 TRBV6-5 TGTGCCAGCAGCCGGACCCTGACTAGCCTGCTTCTCTTC CASSRTLTSLLLF
- many 13 TRBJ1-5 TRBV10-3 TGTGCCATCAGTGAGAGCAGGGATCAGCCCCAGCATTTT CAISESRDQPQHF
- many 14 TRBJ2-1 TRBV28 TGTGCCAGCAGTTTCCCTAGACAGGACAATGAGCAGTTCTTC CASSFPRQDNEQFF
- - 15 TRBJ2-1 TRBV30 TGTGCCTATAACGGCGGGCTCCGCTCCTACAATGAGCAGTTCTTC CAYNGGLRSYNEQFF
TRBD1 few 19 TRBJ2-4 TRBV27 TGTGCCAGCAGTTTATCAGAGTTTGGCGGGACAGGGTTTTTTGACATTCAGTACTTC CASSLSEFGGTGFFDIQYF
- many 14 TRBJ1-2 TRBV19 TGTGCCAGTAGTATGGACAGTCCCGCTTATGGCTACACCTTC CASSMDSPAYGYTF
- many 16 TRBJ2-1 TRBV7-2 TGTGCCAGCAGCCGAGAGGGACCTATCTCCTACAATGAGCAGTTCTTC CASSREGPISYNEQFF
- - 15 TRBJ2-2 TRBV18 TGTGCCAGCTCACCACCGCGGATTCGCACCGGGGAGCTGTTTTTT CASSPPRIRTGELFF
- - 15 TRBJ2-7 TRBV5-1 TGCGCCAGCAGCTTAGGTTTAGCGGAGCACTACGAGCAGTACTTC CASSLGLAEHYEQYF
TRBD1 many 17 TRBJ1-5 TRBV19 TGTGCCAGTAGGCTAAGGACAGGGGAGGTGTCCAATCAGCCCCAGCATTTT CASRLRTGEVSNQPQHF
TRBD1 many 15 TRBJ2-1 TRBV12-3/TRBV12-4 TGTGCCAGCAGTTCACCGACAGGGGCCTACAATGAGCAGTTCTTC CASSSPTGAYNEQFF
- many 13 TRBJ2-7 TRBV5-1 TGCGCCAGCAGCTTGGCCGGCTCGAACGAGCAGTACTTC CASSLAGSNEQYF
- - 12 TRBJ2-1 TRBV20-1 TGCAGTGCTATTCCGGGAAAGGATGAGCAGTTCTTC CSAIPGKDEQFF
- many 14 TRBJ2-5 TRBV18 TGTGCCAGCTCACCGGGGGAGAGGGCTCAGACCCAGTACTTC CASSPGERAQTQYF
TRBD2 many 16 TRBJ2-7 TRBV4-3 TGCGCCAGCAGCCAAGACAAGCGGGGGATCCAGCGCGAGCAGTACTTC CASSQDKRGIQREQYF
- many 13 TRBJ1-1 TRBV29-1 TGCAGCGCCGTGGGCTTAGGAGTGGCTGAAGCTTTCTTT CSAVGLGVAEAFF
TRBD2 many 16 TRBJ2-1 TRBV24-1 TGTGCCACCAGTGTCGATACTAGCGGGAATTACAATGAGCAGTTCTTC CATSVDTSGNYNEQFF
TRBD2 many 15 TRBJ2-1 TRBV6-4 TGTGCCAGCAGCTCACTAGCGGGGGGGGGCAATGAGCAGTTCTTC CASSSLAGGGNEQFF
TRBD1 once 15 TRBJ2-1 TRBV12-3/TRBV12-4 TGTGCCAGCAGTTCCGGGACAGATGACTACAATGAGCAGTTCTTC CASSSGTDDYNEQFF
- many 15 TRBJ1-3 TRBV15 TGTGCCACCAGCAGCGGACGGTTCTCTGGAAACACCATATATTTT CATSSGRFSGNTIYF
- many 11 TRBJ2-7 TRBV10-3 TGTGCCATCAGTGGGATATACGAGCAGTACTTC CAISGIYEQYF
- - 15 TRBJ2-7 TRBV5-6 TGTGCCAGCAGCCTCCTCGGCCCCAGCTCCTACGAGCAGTACTTC CASSLLGPSSYEQYF
TRBD2 many 18 TRBJ2-5 TRBV9 TGTGCCAGCAGCGTAGTCGGGCTAGCGGGGACCTACCAAGAGACCCAGTACTTC CASSVVGLAGTYQETQYF
TRBD2 many 16 TRBJ2-1 TRBV4-1 TGCGCCAGCAGCCAAACTCTAGCGGGGGGTAGTAATGAGCAGTTCTTC CASSQTLAGGSNEQFF
- many 14 TRBJ2-3 TRBV20-1 TGCAGTGCTATCCGAACGGGAGTAACAGATACGCAGTATTTT CSAIRTGVTDTQYF
- many 14 TRBJ2-5 TRBV10-3 TGTGCCACCCTGCGAACGGGGGTGGGAGAGACCCAGTACTTC CATLRTGVGETQYF
- many 15 TRBJ2-3 TRBV27 TGTGCCAGCAGTTCCCTACGGACAGGCACAGATACGCAGTATTTT CASSSLRTGTDTQYF
TRBD1 many 13 TRBJ2-7 TRBV5-1 TGCGCCAGCAGGGTGACAGGGTCCTACGAGCAGTACTTC CASRVTGSYEQYF
- many 11 TRBJ2-1 TRBV27 TGTGCCAGCAGTCGACGGGGTGAGCAGTTCTTC CASSRRGEQFF